The present T cell receptor beta chain was sequenced within a study of blood T cells in healthy people across ages. Concerning this clonotype: The target antigen is unknown.

A J-beta primer mix and a sample-barcoded 5' primer were used in a second PCR of about 7 to 12 cycles. Tags on each cDNA molecule came from a template-switch adaptor with 12 random nucleotides. Using its own MiXCR run on the 5' RACE reads, TCRdb lists one record per CDR3 protein. Here the sample spans 730,000 or so distinct CDR3 sequences, roughly 41% being singletons. Notes on the study in general: In long-lived donors, naive CD4+ cell counts and diversity exceeded those of aged donors.

From germline, CDR1 is SGHRS and CDR2 YFSETQ. CDR3 length: 13 amino acids. Trimming took off 2 bases at V and 3 bases at J, with 8 bases between the two ends. The chain combines TRBV5-1 with TRBJ1-1; D gene ambiguous. Specimen: blood. The clonotype originates from a woman aged 55-70 years in good health. The CDR3 DNA reads as TGCGCCAGCAGCTTTTCCCTGGACACTGAAGCTTTCTTT. Its protein is CASSFSLDTEAFF. The full variable domain, with the rest looked up from reference TRBV5-1 and TRBJ1-1, is KAGVTQTPRYLIKTRGQQVTLSCSPISGHRSVSWYQQTPGQGLQFLFEYFSETQRNKGNFPGRFSGRQFSNSRSEMNVSTLELGDSALYLCASSFSLDTEAFFGQGTRLTVV.